The source of this TCR beta chain is a study of cytomegalovirus exposure and HLA in healthy donors. Across the whole study: The study's early data release held some 85 million unique TCRs from HLA-typed donors.

Primers included in the PCR were 60 Vbeta and 13 Jbeta primers. Profiling relied on immunoSEQ multiplex PCR, and the TCRdb table lists in-frame clones only, not all of them. This table holds fewer than 200,000 clones, roughly 85% found once. This CDR3 contains 14 residues. Trimming cost V 0 bases and J 1 base, with 5 bases left between them. Germline lookup yields CDR1 SEHNR and CDR2 FQNEAQ (reference sequence). This chain joins TRBV7-9 and TRBJ2-3; D possibly corresponds to TRBD1 (5 bases). The sequenced sample was PBMCs. The TCR sequence derives from a man aged 35 to 55 in good health and CMV-seronegative. The CDR3 DNA reads as TGTGCCAGCAGCTTAGCGGGGCGCACAGATACGCAGTATTTT. Encoded protein: CASSLAGRTDTQYF.